These 31 T cell receptor beta chains share one sample of origin, sequenced in a study of blood T cell repertoires in COVID-19. Data came from immunoSEQ multiplex PCR; TCRdb stores just in-frame clones and leaves some out. The sample has 130,000 to 150,000 clones, just under 90% seen once; the top ten hold approximately 4.2%. The specimen sequenced was peripheral blood. These receptors came from a middle-aged woman with acute or convalescent COVID-19.

The V gene is TRBV6-5, the J gene TRBJ1-1; 7 bases match TRBD1. CDR1 is MNHEY, CDR2 SVGAGI, per germline. V shed 7 bases, J shed 6 bases, and the junction held 2 bases outside the gene matches. The length of the CDR3 is 11 residues. CDR3 in DNA: TGTGCCAGCACCCAGGGGGCTGAAGCTTTCTTT. Amino acids: CASTQGAEAFF.

The chain carries TRBV19 and TRBJ1-2; the D is unclear. Germline V gene sequence: CDR1 LNHDA, CDR2 SQIVND (reference sequence). The CDR3 runs to 14 residues. Trimming removed 6 bases at V and 7 bases at J, with 18 bases between. The DNA for the CDR3 is TGTGCCAGTAGGCCGAGGGCGGAGTGGGCTGGCTACACCTTC. Translating it yields CASRPRAEWAGYTF.

V gene TRBV7-9 combines with J gene TRBJ2-5, with TRBD2 matching 7 bases. The CDR3 loop spans 13 amino acids. V dropped 5 bases and J dropped 3; count of bases not matched to a gene: 3. CDR1 SEHNR and CDR2 FQNEAQ come from the germline V gene (reference sequence). Here the CDR3 reads CASSHAGEETQYF. The CDR3 region has the DNA TGTGCCAGCAGCCACGCGGGGGAAGAGACCCAGTACTTC.

The CDR3 here is CASSQGASGLYEQYF. DNA of the CDR3: TGCGCCAGCAGCCAAGGGGCTAGCGGGTTGTACGAGCAGTACTTC. The gene calls are TRBV4-3 and TRBJ2-7; TRBD2 matches 8 bases. This CDR3 contains 15 residues. The J segment lost 4 bases and the V segment lost 1 base, leaving 6 bases of the junction unmatched. Germline V CDR1 and CDR2: LGHNA, YSLEER.

DNA of the CDR3: TGTGCCAGCAGCTTCTCCGACAGTTTTAACACTGAAGCTTTCTTT. Encoded protein: CASSFSDSFNTEAFF. The chain links TRBV7-2 to TRBJ1-1; the D gene is possibly TRBD1 (5 bases). Between the trimmed V and J ends, which lost 3 bases and 2 bases, there was a span of 13 bases. Germline V gene sequence: CDR1 SGHTA, CDR2 FQGNSA. There are 15 residues in the CDR3.

A remark on this clone: The junction departs from germline at one end; a sequencing error may be responsible. The V and J genes are TRBV19 and TRBJ1-5; a weak D match, TRBD1 (6 bases). CDR1 LNHDA and CDR2 SQIVND come from the germline V gene (reference sequence). The CDR3 runs to 12 residues. CDR3 coding DNA: TGTGCCAGTAGTATCTCGAGGGGGTACCTTCTTTTT. Its translation: CASSISRGYLLF.

The chain combines TRBV7-2 with TRBJ1-5; D unresolved. Germline assignment: CDR1 SGHTA and CDR2 FQGNSA. V shed 5 bases and J shed 7 bases, with 12 bases lying between them. The CDR3 runs to 13 residues. The CDR3 region is CASSASGPQPQHF. CDR3 sequence (DNA): TGTGCCAGCAGCGCCAGTGGGCCCCAGCCCCAGCATTTT.

The chain has TRBV18 and TRBJ2-7, with D possibly being TRBD2 (6 bases). Trimming took off 3 bases at V and 3 bases at J, with 12 bases between the two ends. The CDR3 totals 14 residues. Germline V CDR1 and CDR2: KGHSH, LQKENI. The CDR3 protein is CASSPGGYIYEQYF. The CDR3 DNA sequence: TGTGCCAGCTCACCGGGAGGTTATATCTACGAGCAGTACTTC.

A note on this clone: One end of the junction varies from germline; a read error may be responsible. Other DNA sequences within the sample encode an identical CDR3. The chain has TRBV6-1 and TRBJ1-5, with 11 nucleotides matching TRBD1. Germline assignment: CDR1 MNHNS and CDR2 SASEGT. The CDR3 has 16 amino acids. The CDR3 region has the DNA TGTGCTAGCAGTGAATGGGACAGGGGGTTGAATCAGCCCCAGCATTTT. Amino acid sequence: CASSEWDRGLNQPQHF.

V and J are TRBV7-9 and TRBJ1-6; 9 nucleotides agree with TRBD1. The CDR3 is 15 residues long. The V segment lost 5 bases and the J segment 5 bases; nucleotides outside the gene matches: 4. Germline V gene sequence: CDR1 SEHNR, CDR2 FQNEAQ (reference sequence). The CDR3 here is CASSLDRGDNSPLHF. CDR3 bases: TGTGCCAGCAGCCTGGACAGGGGTGATAATTCACCCCTCCACTTT.

J is TRBJ1-6 and V is TRBV19; 7 nucleotides line up with TRBD1. J was trimmed by 7 bases and V by 7 bases; bases with no gene match: 7. Germline values: CDR1 LNHDA, CDR2 SQIVND (reference sequence). The CDR3 runs 14 residues. Here the CDR3 reads CASKGRGENSPLHF. The CDR3 region has the DNA TGTGCCAGTAAGGGCAGGGGGGAGAATTCACCCCTCCACTTT.

The chain couples TRBV7-2 to TRBJ1-6, with 8 nucleotides matching TRBD1. Per germline, CDR1 SGHTA and CDR2 FQGNSA. The junction had 8 bases not matched to a gene; V was cut back by 2 bases and J by 8 bases. The CDR3 is 16 amino acids. CDR3 bases: TGTGCCAGCAGCTTACACTTAGGGACAGGCGATTCACCCCTCCACTTT. This gives the protein CASSLHLGTGDSPLHF.

V and J are TRBV6-1 and TRBJ2-5, with TRBD2 matching over 7 bases. This CDR3 has 13 residues. V was clipped by 2 bases and J by 5 bases; unmatched bases: 2. Germline V gives CDR1 MNHNS, CDR2 SASEGT. Here the CDR3 DNA reads TGTGCCAGCAGTGAATGGGGAGGGGAGACCCAGTACTTC. Translating it yields CASSEWGGETQYF.

V usage is TRBV5-6 and J usage is TRBJ2-3; weak D call: TRBD1 (5 bases). The CDR3 length is 15 residues. V gave up 0 bases and J gave up 0 bases, with 8 bases separating them. Germline V lookup: CDR1 SGHDT, CDR2 YYEEEE. The CDR3 DNA is TGTGCCAGCAGCTTGGCCAAGGGGAGCACAGATACGCAGTATTTT. As protein: CASSLAKGSTDTQYF. The complete variable domain, with remaining parts taken from reference TRBV5-6 and TRBJ2-3, reads DAGVTQSPTHLIKTRGQQVTLRCSPKSGHDTVSWYQQALGQGPQFIFQYYEEEERQRGNFPDRFSGHQFPNYSSELNVNALLLGDSALYLCASSLAKGSTDTQYFGPGTRLTVL.

The chain has TRBV6-6 and TRBJ2-1; possibly TRBD1 for D (5 bases). There are 14 residues in the CDR3. Germline V gene lookup returns CDR1 MNHNY and CDR2 SVGAGI (reference sequence). The germline V and J ends were trimmed by 5 bases and 5 bases, with 13 bases remaining between them. Written as DNA, the CDR3 is TGTGCCAGCAGTAACGCAGGGATCCACAATGAGCAGTTCTTC. Translated, it gives CASSNAGIHNEQFF.

The chain employs TRBV6-6 and TRBJ1-6; TRBD1 is a possible D gene (6 bases). Germline CDR1 reads MNHNY; CDR2 reads SVGAGI (reference sequence). Trimming removed 7 bases at V and 9 bases at J, with 19 bases between. The CDR3 extends over 15 amino acids. CDR3 loop: CASNSGGRVGSPLHF. As DNA, the CDR3 is TGTGCCAGCAACTCGGGGGGCAGGGTAGGTTCACCCCTCCACTTT.

This chain links TRBV19 with TRBJ2-1, with 12 bases identical to TRBD2. After removal of 3 bases from V and 8 bases from J, the junction contained 20 bases not matched to a gene. Germline loops: CDR1 LNHDA, CDR2 SQIVND (reference sequence). The CDR3 consists of 20 residues. The CDR3 bases are TGTGCCAGTAGTATTGGGCCTAGCGGGGGGGCCGGACGGTACAAAGATGAGCAGTTCTTC. This gives the protein CASSIGPSGGAGRYKDEQFF.

This chain connects TRBV10-3 to TRBJ1-2, with TRBD1 as a possible D gene (5 bases). The V and J ends lost 5 bases and 4 bases respectively, with 11 bases between them. CDR3 size: 13 residues. CDR1 and CDR2 (germline): ENHRY, SYGVKD. This CDR3 reads CAISSGTSYGYTF. The CDR3 nucleotides are TGTGCCATCAGTTCCGGGACTTCCTATGGCTACACCTTC.

The chain couples TRBV11-2 to TRBJ1-4; 9 nucleotides agree with TRBD1. CDR3 length: 16 residues. CDR1 is SGHAT and CDR2 is FQNNGV in the germline V gene. The V gene end was trimmed by 5 bases and the J gene end by 10 bases; junction bases not matched to a gene: 14. This CDR3 is CASSQTPGQGFGKLFF. CDR3 DNA sequence: TGTGCCAGCAGCCAGACCCCGGGACAGGGATTCGGAAAACTGTTTTTT.

The V gene is TRBV7-8, the J gene TRBJ2-3, with D tentatively TRBD1 (6 bases). The CDR3 contains 16 residues. Trimming stripped 5 bases from V and 2 bases from J, with 17 bases between. Germline loops: CDR1 SGHVS, CDR2 FQNEAQ. The CDR3 DNA reads as TGTGCCAGCAGCCCGTGGACAGTGGGATCCACAGATACGCAGTATTTT. Its translation: CASSPWTVGSTDTQYF.

This clone was found once. This sequence joins TRBV7-2 and TRBJ2-7, with D possibly being TRBD1 (6 bases). Germline V gives CDR1 SGHTA, CDR2 FQGNSA. The V end lost 6 bases, the J end lost 1 base, and 13 bases lay between the germline ends. CDR3 length: 14 amino acids. The CDR3 nucleotides read TGTGCCAGCAGAACCGACAGGACATCCTACGAGCAGTACTTC. Amino acids: CASRTDRTSYEQYF.

CDR3 residues: CASGLVKDGTGTEAFF. CDR3 DNA: TGTGCTAGTGGTTTGGTAAAGGACGGTACAGGCACTGAAGCTTTCTTT. The J gene is TRBJ1-1, the V gene TRBV12-5, with a tentative D call TRBD1 (5 bases). The CDR3 runs to 16 residues. Deletions cut 0 bases from V and 4 bases from J, with 15 bases between. CDR1 is LGHNT and CDR2 is FRNRAP in the germline V gene.

The chain is built from TRBV28 and TRBJ2-2, with 7 bases aligning to TRBD1. The CDR3 has 16 residues. The V and J ends lost 3 bases and 2 bases, in that order; junction bases with no gene match: 6. Germline V CDR1 and CDR2: MDHEN, SYDVKM. The CDR3 sequence is CASSFFRDRNTGELFF. In DNA, the CDR3 is TGTGCCAGCAGTTTCTTCCGGGACAGAAACACCGGGGAGCTGTTTTTT.

The chain couples TRBV27 to TRBJ2-1; 11 bases are a match to TRBD2. CDR1 is MNHEY, CDR2 SMNVEV, per germline (reference sequence). This CDR3 comprises 17 residues. V was clipped by 2 bases and J by 8 bases; unmatched bases: 11. The CDR3 nucleotides are TGTGCCAGCAGTTTAGCCCCGACTAGCGGGATGGGGGATGAGCAGTTCTTC. Translating gives CASSLAPTSGMGDEQFF.

J is TRBJ1-3 and V is TRBV19, with 8 positions matching TRBD1. The V gene's germline CDR1 is LNHDA and CDR2 SQIVND (reference sequence). This CDR3 contains 14 residues. The trim removed 7 bases at V and 4 bases at J, leaving 6 bases unmatched. The CDR3: CASTGGAWGNTIYF. The DNA for the CDR3 is TGTGCCAGTACAGGGGGCGCTTGGGGAAACACCATATATTTT.

The chain employs TRBV23-1 and TRBJ1-5; 7 positions agree with TRBD1. TRBV23-1 is identified as an open reading frame with a role that is uncertain. The J segment lost 8 bases and the V segment lost 4 bases, leaving 8 bases of the junction unmatched. The CDR3 totals 14 residues. Here the CDR3 DNA reads TGCGCCAGCAGTCTGCGACAGGGTCACGAGCCCCAGCATTTT. This translates into CASSLRQGHEPQHF.

Only one count was recorded for this clone. V usage is TRBV12-3 or TRBV12-4 and J usage is TRBJ2-3, with 8 bases that match TRBD2. The CDR3 runs 12 residues. J lost 11 bases, V lost 4 bases, and 5 bases had no gene match. CDR3 region: CASSSRLARQYF. The DNA of the CDR3 is TGTGCCAGCAGTTCCAGACTAGCGAGGCAGTATTTT.

The chain recombines TRBV18 with TRBJ2-7; TRBD2 might be the D (5 bases). Germline V CDR1 and CDR2: KGHSH, LQKENI. CDR3 size: 13 residues. V gave up 3 bases and J gave up 6 bases, with 12 bases separating them. The CDR3 reads CASSPLRTGEQYF. CDR3 bases: TGTGCCAGCTCACCCTTGAGGACTGGCGAGCAGTACTTC.

The J gene is TRBJ1-2, the V gene TRBV12-3 or TRBV12-4; 7 bases match TRBD1. After removal of 5 bases from V and 12 bases from J, the junction contained 3 bases not matched to a gene. The CDR3 totals 10 residues. This chain's CDR3 is CASSGQVHTF. The CDR3, as DNA: TGTGCCAGCAGTGGACAGGTCCACACCTTC.

The chain has TRBV6-2 or TRBV6-3 and TRBJ2-2; 11 bases line up with TRBD1. There are 18 residues in the CDR3. Germline V gene data show CDR1 as MNHEY and CDR2 as SVGEGT. Trimming cost V 6 bases and J 1 base; bases outside gene matches: 10. CDR3 loop: CASSPRTGGALNTGELFF. The CDR3 DNA reads TGTGCCAGCAGCCCTAGGACAGGGGGCGCGCTGAACACCGGGGAGCTGTTTTTT.

The V and J genes are TRBV10-3 and TRBJ2-3, with TRBD2 matching 10 bases. This CDR3 contains 17 residues. The germline V gene has CDR1 ENHRY and CDR2 SYGVKD. With 6 bases clipped from V and 1 base from J, the junction kept 10 bases outside the gene matches. The CDR3 coding sequence is TGTGCCATCAGCCCTAGCGGGGGCGTCTCGGGCACAGATACGCAGTATTTT. This gives the protein CAISPSGGVSGTDTQYF.